These 16 T cell receptor beta chains came from one sample sequenced in a study of identical twins. A single record per CDR3 protein comes from TCRdb applying MiXCR to the 5' RACE reads. The table lists around 370,000 distinct CDR3 sequences, about 9% of them singletons. Sequenced input: naive T cells sorted from blood. These receptors were obtained from a woman between 45 and 65 years old in good health.

This sequence joins TRBV20-1 and TRBJ2-3; TRBD2 matches at 7 bases. The V and J ends lost 6 bases and 2 bases, in that order; junction bases with no gene match: 11. This CDR3 comprises 15 residues. Germline CDR1 DFQATT, CDR2 SNEGSKA (reference sequence). The CDR3 sequence is CSAAGGAGDTDTQYF. CDR3 nucleotides: TGCAGTGCCGCCGGAGGGGCGGGAGACACAGATACGCAGTATTTT.

The chain combines TRBV4-1 with TRBJ2-1; D is possibly TRBD2 (5 bases). This CDR3 comprises 16 residues. Germline assignment: CDR1 MGHRA and CDR2 YSYEKL. V was cut by 1 base and J by 8 bases, with 18 bases left in between. This CDR3 is CASSQVFPDLEDEQFF. The CDR3 coding sequence is TGCGCCAGCAGCCAAGTTTTTCCGGATTTGGAGGATGAGCAGTTCTTC.

The rearrangement links TRBV27 to TRBJ2-1, with a possible D match to TRBD2 (5 bases). This CDR3 is built from 17 residues. Trimming stripped 3 bases from V and 7 bases from J, with 22 bases between. Germline-derived CDR1 and CDR2 are MNHEY and SMNVEV (reference sequence). The CDR3 sequence: CASSLRRGSSTGNEQFF. CDR3 nucleotides: TGTGCCAGCAGTTTGCGACGAGGGTCTAGTACTGGTAATGAGCAGTTCTTC.

This rearrangement joins TRBV7-8 to TRBJ2-1, with D possibly matching TRBD2 (5 bases). Germline assignment: CDR1 SGHVS and CDR2 FQNEAQ. This CDR3 is built from 15 residues. V dropped 5 bases and J dropped 3 bases, with 14 bases sitting between them. CDR3 coding DNA: TGTGCCAGCAGCCTATCGGGGTGGGACTACAATGAGCAGTTCTTC. Encoded protein: CASSLSGWDYNEQFF.

This clonotype has just a few counts. The chain links TRBV14 to TRBJ2-1, with D tentatively TRBD2 (5 bases). The CDR3 loop spans 15 amino acids. The V end was cut by 4 bases, the J end by 0 bases, with 10 bases between. CDR1 is SGHDN, CDR2 FVKESK, per germline. The CDR3 is CASSPRAGSYNEQFF. The CDR3 coding sequence is TGTGCCAGCAGCCCCCGGGCGGGCTCCTACAATGAGCAGTTCTTC.

The gene calls are TRBV19 and TRBJ2-7; 9 bases fit TRBD1. Germline V gives CDR1 LNHDA, CDR2 SQIVND (reference sequence). This CDR3 contains 15 residues. V lost 5 bases to trimming and J lost 4 bases; unmatched junction nucleotides: 9. In DNA form, the CDR3 reads TGTGCCAGTAGTCCCCGTTCGACAGGGGGGTACGAGCAGTACTTC. As protein: CASSPRSTGGYEQYF.

This clonotype was seen many times. The genes are TRBV2 and TRBJ2-1; the D gene could be TRBD1 or TRBD2 (5 bases each). The CDR3 spans 16 residues. V was clipped by 6 bases and J by 6 bases, with 21 bases between them. Germline V gene lookup returns CDR1 SNHLY and CDR2 FYNNEI. The chain's CDR3 is CASRERGRAGRNEQFF. CDR3 sequence (DNA): TGTGCCAGCAGGGAACGGGGCAGGGCCGGCCGCAATGAGCAGTTCTTC.

The table lists this clonotype with many counts. The V gene is TRBV5-1, the J gene TRBJ2-3; 10 bases fit TRBD2. The ends lost 4 bases at V and 6 bases at J; junction bases unmatched: 11. Germline V gene sequence: CDR1 SGHRS, CDR2 YFSETQ. This CDR3 is 16 amino acids long. The CDR3 bases are TGCGCCAGCAGCGTGCGGACTAGCGGTGTCGGGGATACGCAGTATTTT. Translating gives CASSVRTSGVGDTQYF.

This clonotype was observed at least ten times. The rearrangement uses TRBV12-3 or TRBV12-4 and TRBJ2-3; D gene ambiguous. The V gene lost 6 bases and the J gene lost 0 bases, with 16 bases spanning the gap. The CDR3 loop spans 16 amino acids. CDR3 region: CASSSHEATSTDTQYF. In nucleotides, the CDR3 is TGTGCCAGCAGCTCACACGAGGCTACTAGCACAGATACGCAGTATTTT.

This chain joins TRBV2 and TRBJ2-7; D is unclear. This CDR3 is 12 amino acids long. V lost 1 base to trimming and J lost 7 bases, with 8 bases between them. In germline, CDR1 is SNHLY, CDR2 FYNNEI. This chain's CDR3 is CASSEGRPEQYV. CDR3 nucleotides: TGTGCCAGCAGTGAAGGCCGCCCGGAGCAGTACGTC.

This clonotype was counted a few times. V usage is TRBV10-3 and J usage is TRBJ2-5, with D perhaps matching TRBD1 (6 bases). V was pared by 0 bases and J by 7 bases, with 12 bases between. Germline CDR1 is ENHRY and CDR2 is SYGVKD. The CDR3 covers 14 residues. CDR3 in DNA: TGTGCCATCAGTGAGTCACAGCTACAGGGGACCCAGTACTTC. Its protein is CAISESQLQGTQYF.

This clonotype has at least ten counts. The rearrangement links TRBV7-9 to TRBJ1-1; the D gene is possibly TRBD1 (5 bases). CDR3 length equals 13 residues. Trimming removed 1 base from V and 3 bases from J, with 6 bases in between. Per the germline V gene, CDR1 is SEHNR and CDR2 is FQNEAQ (reference sequence). DNA of the CDR3: TGTGCCAGCAGCTTAGGGGGGGACACTGAAGCTTTCTTT. This codes for CASSLGGDTEAFF.

This clonotype was recorded a few times. J is TRBJ1-2 and V is TRBV29-1; 9 bases match TRBD1. J gave up 4 bases and V 6 bases, and 9 bases lay outside the gene matches. Germline CDR1 reads SQVTM; CDR2 reads ANQGSEA. The CDR3 consists of 14 residues. This chain's CDR3 is CSVDNRGQVYGYTF. CDR3 sequence (DNA): TGCAGCGTAGATAACAGGGGGCAAGTCTATGGCTACACCTTC.

This chain links TRBV12-5 with TRBJ2-1; 10 bases line up with TRBD2. J gave up 2 bases and V 2 bases, and 3 bases lay outside the gene matches. The V gene's germline CDR1 is LGHNT and CDR2 FRNRAP. The CDR3 is 16 amino acids. CDR3 coding DNA: TGTGCTAGTGGTTTGAAAGCGGGGGGGACCTACAATGAGCAGTTCTTC. Amino acid sequence: CASGLKAGGTYNEQFF.

This clonotype has a handful of counts. The genes are TRBV5-4 and TRBJ2-7; weak D call: TRBD1 (6 bases). CDR3 length equals 15 residues. Between the trimmed V and J ends, which lost 1 base and 9 bases, there was a span of 20 bases. Germline CDR1 reads SGHNT; CDR2 reads YYREEE (reference sequence). The CDR3 is CASSLIDRGLSGQYF. DNA of the CDR3: TGTGCCAGCAGCTTGATCGATAGGGGGTTATCTGGGCAGTACTTC.

In this sample, this clonotype turned up a few times. This chain connects TRBV24-1 to TRBJ2-7; unclear D gene. The CDR3 is made up of 11 amino acids. Germline CDR1 reads KGHDR; CDR2 reads SFDVKD. Trimming pared 1 base from V and 5 bases from J, leaving 2 bases between. This chain's CDR3 is CATSDFHEQYF. CDR3 bases: TGTGCCACCAGTGATTTCCACGAGCAGTACTTC.